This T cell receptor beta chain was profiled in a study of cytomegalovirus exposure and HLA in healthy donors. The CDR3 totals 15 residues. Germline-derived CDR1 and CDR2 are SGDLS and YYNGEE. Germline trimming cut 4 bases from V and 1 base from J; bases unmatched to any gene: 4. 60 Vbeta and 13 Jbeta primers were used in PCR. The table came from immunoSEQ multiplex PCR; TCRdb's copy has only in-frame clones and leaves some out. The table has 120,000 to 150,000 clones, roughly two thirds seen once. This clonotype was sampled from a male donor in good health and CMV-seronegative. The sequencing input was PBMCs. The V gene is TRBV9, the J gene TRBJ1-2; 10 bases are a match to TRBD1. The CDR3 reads CASSPGQGLNYGYTF. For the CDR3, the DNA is TGTGCCAGCAGCCCGGGACAGGGGCTTAACTATGGCTACACCTTC.